The sequence of this T cell receptor (beta chain) was determined in a study of monozygotic twins with cystic fibrosis. Concerning this clone: The antigen remains unidentified.

Using immunoSEQ multiplex PCR, the repertoire was profiled, and TCRdb retains in-frame clones only, with some absent. Here the sample spans 20,000 to 25,000 clones, approximately 97% being singletons. Study-wide results and caveats: Low clonality (median around 0.0095) suggested a mostly naive repertoire.

J lost 4 bases, V lost 3 bases, and 2 bases had no gene match. CDR3 length: 13 amino acids. In germline, CDR1 is SGHDT, CDR2 YYEEEE. This chain links TRBV5-6 with TRBJ1-2; 8 bases are a match to TRBD1. The sample was blood. The sequence came from a girl aged 10-17 years with cystic fibrosis. The CDR3, as DNA: TGTGCCAGCAGCTCAGGGGGCGGCTATGGCTACACCTTC. It specifies CASSSGGGYGYTF.